The 21 T cell receptor beta chains below come from one sample, sequenced in a study of blood T cell repertoires in COVID-19. The data were produced by immunoSEQ multiplex PCR, yet TCRdb's version contains in-frame clones alone and is incomplete. The table lists 300,000 to 400,000 clones, around 88% of them singletons. The sequenced material came from peripheral blood. The origin of the receptors is a young woman with COVID-19, enrolled during active disease.

This clone was seen a single time. J is TRBJ1-5 and V is TRBV7-9; TRBD1 matches at 11 bases. Looked up from germline, CDR1 is SEHNR and CDR2 is FQNEAQ (reference sequence). The CDR3 runs 17 residues. Unmatched junction bases numbered 4, after V lost 1 base and J lost 2 bases. The CDR3 region is CASSLVGTGGGNQPQHF. In DNA form, the CDR3 reads TGTGCCAGCAGCTTAGTAGGGACAGGGGGAGGCAATCAGCCCCAGCATTTT. The whole variable domain, remainder taken from reference TRBV7-9 and TRBJ1-5, is DTGVSQNPRHKITKRGQNVTFRCDPISEHNRLYWYRQTLGQGPEFLTYFQNEAQLEKSRLLSDRFSAERPKGSFSTLEIQRTEQGDSAMYLCASSLVGTGGGNQPQHFGDGTRLSIL.

V usage is TRBV9 and J usage is TRBJ1-2, with TRBD1 matching 8 bases. The germline V gene encodes CDR1 SGDLS and CDR2 YYNGEE. The CDR3 totals 15 residues. V lost 3 bases, J lost 6 bases, and 10 bases stayed unmatched. The CDR3 region is CASSARGDRPNGYTF. The CDR3 nucleotides are TGTGCCAGCAGCGCTCGAGGGGACAGGCCTAATGGCTACACCTTC.

As concerns this clone: Other DNA sequences from this sample encode an identical CDR3 as well. The CDR3 is CASSQGKAGGPTTDTQYF. As DNA, the CDR3 is TGCGCCAGCAGCCAAGGGAAAGCGGGGGGGCCGACCACAGATACGCAGTATTTT. V usage is TRBV4-3 and J usage is TRBJ2-3, with TRBD2 matching over 10 bases. Looked up from germline, CDR1 is LGHNA and CDR2 is YSLEER. This CDR3 is 18 amino acids long. The V and J ends lost 1 base and 2 bases, in that order; junction bases with no gene match: 9.

In nucleotides, the CDR3 is TGTGCCAGTAGTCCCCCGACAGGGGCGAAGAATACGCAGTATTTT. Its translation is CASSPPTGAKNTQYF. The chain uses TRBV19 and TRBJ2-3; 8 bases match TRBD1. V lost 5 bases, J lost 7 bases, and 11 bases stayed unmatched. Germline assignment: CDR1 LNHDA and CDR2 SQIVND (reference sequence). This CDR3 spans 15 amino acids.

The chain is built from TRBV5-4 and TRBJ1-2; 8 bases are a match to TRBD1. From germline, CDR1 is SGHNT and CDR2 YYREEE (reference sequence). The length of the CDR3 is 15 residues. V was pared by 2 bases and J by 7 bases, with 10 bases of the junction left unmatched. CDR3 bases: TGTGCCAGCAGCTTCACTTACAGGGGGTCCCTTGGCTACACCTTC. Its translation: CASSFTYRGSLGYTF.

The rearrangement links TRBV9 to TRBJ1-5; tentatively, D is TRBD1 (5 bases). In germline, CDR1 is SGDLS, CDR2 YYNGEE. The CDR3 runs 18 residues. V lost 3 bases and J 0 bases, leaving 19 bases between the germline ends. The CDR3 bases are TGTGCCAGCAGCGGCGGGGGAGCAGGGCGATATAGCAATCAGCCCCAGCATTTT. Protein: CASSGGGAGRYSNQPQHF.

The chain has TRBV10-3 and TRBJ1-5; TRBD1 matches 9 bases. The germline V gene encodes CDR1 ENHRY and CDR2 SYGVKD. The CDR3 loop spans 17 amino acids. The V segment lost 2 bases and the J segment 5 bases; nucleotides outside the gene matches: 10. The CDR3 loop is CAISEDQTGGGDQPQHF. In DNA form, the CDR3 reads TGTGCCATCAGTGAGGACCAGACAGGGGGGGGTGATCAGCCCCAGCATTTT.

This CDR3 reads CASSLFRFGYGYTF. The CDR3 nucleotides are TGTGCCAGCAGCCTCTTTCGGTTTGGCTATGGCTACACCTTC. The V call is TRBV7-8, the J call TRBJ1-2, with D uncertain. The germline V gene has CDR1 SGHVS and CDR2 FQNEAQ. V dropped 5 bases and J dropped 4 bases, with 14 bases sitting between them. This CDR3 comprises 14 residues. The full variable domain, completed using reference TRBV7-8 and TRBJ1-2, is GAGVSQSPRYKVAKRGQDVALRCDPISGHVSLFWYQQALGQGPEFLTYFQNEAQLDKSGLPSDRFFAERPEGSVSTLKIQRTQQEDSAVYLCASSLFRFGYGYTFGSGTRLTVV.

This clone was observed once. The chain links TRBV6-6 to TRBJ1-2; 9 nucleotides agree with TRBD1. V was pared by 7 bases and J by 8 bases, with 17 bases of the junction left unmatched. This CDR3 spans 16 amino acids. Germline V gene sequence: CDR1 MNHNY, CDR2 SVGAGI (reference sequence). CDR3 sequence (DNA): TGTGCCAGCACCGTCTGGGGACAGGGAATCGGAGCGGGCTACACCTTC. Protein sequence: CASTVWGQGIGAGYTF.

The chain employs TRBV7-3 and TRBJ2-3; TRBD2 matches at 13 bases. V shed 3 bases, J shed 4 bases, and the junction held 1 base outside the gene matches. Germline assignment: CDR1 SGHTA and CDR2 FQGTGA. The CDR3 runs 15 residues. CDR3 in DNA: TGTGCCAGCAGCTTCGGGACTAGCGGGGCAGATACGCAGTATTTT. Protein sequence: CASSFGTSGADTQYF.

This clone came up a few times. The V and J genes are TRBV2 and TRBJ2-1; 8 nucleotides match TRBD2. This CDR3 comprises 15 residues. Germline CDR1 and CDR2: SNHLY and FYNNEI. The junction had 8 bases not matched to a gene; V was cut back by 7 bases and J by 3 bases. CDR3 sequence (DNA): TGTGCCAGCAACCCCACTAGCGGAGGCTACAATGAGCAGTTCTTC. It yields the protein CASNPTSGGYNEQFF. The full variable domain, rest sourced from reference TRBV2 and TRBJ2-1, is EPEVTQTPSHQVTQMGQEVILRCVPISNHLYFYWYRQILGQKVEFLVSFYNNEISEKSEIFDDQFSVERPDGSNFTLKIRSTKLEDSAMYFCASNPTSGGYNEQFFGPGTRLTVL.

J is TRBJ1-3 and V is TRBV19; D perhaps matches TRBD1 (5 bases). The CDR3 length is 15 residues. Germline V gives CDR1 LNHDA, CDR2 SQIVND (reference sequence). V was trimmed by 5 bases and J by 2 bases, leaving 13 bases between them. This chain's CDR3 is CASSLDNSPGNTIYF. In nucleotides, the CDR3 is TGTGCCAGTAGTCTGGACAATTCCCCTGGAAACACCATATATTTT.

CDR3 loop: CASSSPPVSGANSPLHF. In DNA, the CDR3 is TGTGCCAGTAGTAGCCCCCCTGTGTCAGGGGCGAATTCACCCCTCCACTTT. The rearrangement links TRBV19 to TRBJ1-6; D may be TRBD1 (6 bases). The CDR3 covers 17 residues. Germline V lookup: CDR1 LNHDA, CDR2 SQIVND (reference sequence). The germline V and J ends were trimmed by 4 bases and 7 bases, with 20 bases remaining between them.

The J gene is TRBJ2-2, the V gene TRBV4-1; 7 bases line up with TRBD2. CDR1 is MGHRA, CDR2 YSYEKL, per germline. V lost 7 bases to trimming and J lost 1 base; unmatched junction nucleotides: 3. This CDR3 has 14 amino acids. DNA for the CDR3: TGCGCCAGCACCCCTAGCGGGAACACCGGGGAGCTGTTTTTT. Translation gives CASTPSGNTGELFF.

The chain carries TRBV7-8 and TRBJ2-3; possible D gene TRBD1, 5 bases. V lost 1 base and J 3 bases, leaving 14 bases between the germline ends. CDR1 is SGHVS and CDR2 is FQNEAQ in the germline V gene. The CDR3 is made up of 16 amino acids. The CDR3 region is CASSLVLAGFTDTQYF. The CDR3 nucleotides read TGTGCCAGCAGCTTAGTACTGGCAGGGTTTACAGATACGCAGTATTTT.

CDR3 DNA: TGTGCCAGCACCCGTCCTGAGGGCAATGAGCAGTTCTTC. Protein product: CASTRPEGNEQFF. The chain links TRBV7-9 to TRBJ2-1; possibly TRBD2 for D (5 bases). CDR3 length: 13 residues. The V gene lost 7 bases and the J gene lost 6 bases, with 13 bases spanning the gap. Per the germline V gene, CDR1 is SEHNR and CDR2 is FQNEAQ (reference sequence).

This clone was picked up a small number of times. V is TRBV7-9 and J is TRBJ1-4, with 10 positions matching TRBD1. From germline, CDR1 is SEHNR and CDR2 FQNEAQ (reference sequence). Trimming cost V 5 bases and J 1 base; bases outside gene matches: 4. The CDR3 has 16 amino acids. The CDR3 nucleotides read TGTGCCAGCAGCCCGGGACAGGGGTTAACTAATGAAAAACTGTTTTTT. Encoded protein: CASSPGQGLTNEKLFF.

The chain employs TRBV2 and TRBJ1-1; 10 bases match TRBD1. The CDR3 extends over 14 amino acids. J was trimmed by 6 bases and V by 9 bases; bases with no gene match: 10. CDR1 is SNHLY, CDR2 FYNNEI, per germline. The CDR3 DNA is TGTGCCAGTAGAGGAGACAGGGGGCTCGCTGAAGCTTTCTTT. The encoded protein is CASRGDRGLAEAFF.

The V and J genes are TRBV7-2 and TRBJ2-2; 11 positions match TRBD1. The CDR3 loop spans 14 amino acids. V was clipped by 6 bases and J by 8 bases; unmatched bases: 5. Germline V CDR1 and CDR2: SGHTA, FQGNSA. The CDR3 DNA reads as TGTGCCAGCAGTCCGGACAGGGGGCCGGGGGAGCTGTTTTTT. It encodes CASSPDRGPGELFF.

The rearrangement joins TRBV10-1 to TRBJ1-1; D is unclear. V was pared by 3 bases and J by 3 bases, with 8 bases between. CDR1 is WNHNN, CDR2 SYGVQD, per germline (reference sequence). The CDR3 length is 13 residues. CDR3 coding DNA: TGCGCCAGCAGTGATAACCTAGACACTGAAGCTTTCTTT. Encoded protein: CASSDNLDTEAFF.

The rearrangement uses TRBV6-5 and TRBJ2-1; 8 nucleotides match TRBD1. The CDR3 length is 14 residues. With 8 bases clipped from V and 8 bases from J, the junction kept 11 bases outside the gene matches. CDR1 and CDR2 (germline): MNHEY, SVGAGI. The CDR3 reads CASGSDREFDEQFF. For the CDR3, the DNA is TGTGCCAGCGGATCGGACAGGGAATTCGATGAGCAGTTCTTC.